Listed below are T cell receptor beta chains from one sample, sequenced in a study of shared clonotypes between healthy human individuals. Clones were sequenced by immunoSEQ multiplex PCR, and TCRdb holds only the in-frame ones, with some missing. The sample holds over a million clones, roughly 96% seen once. The sample taken for sequencing was naive CD4+ T cells sorted from blood. All receptors come from a man aged 30 to 39 in good health. Both conserved end residues are part of each CDR3. The D gene is left open where the match is weak. Clone size is shown for a subset of rows, as once, few, many or a class of expanded clone.

CDR3 DNA,CDR3 protein,V gene,D gene,clone size,J gene
TGTGCCAGCAGCTTAGTTCCAGGGAACACTGAAGCTTTCTTT,CASSLVPGNTEAFF,TRBV7-2,.,.,TRBJ1-1
TGTGCCAGCAGTGCACAGCTCCGCAATGAGCAGTTCTTC,CASSAQLRNEQFF,TRBV2,.,.,TRBJ2-1
TGTGCCAGCATACAGGGGAACACCGGGGAGCTGTTTTTT,CASIQGNTGELFF,TRBV28,.,.,TRBJ2-2
TGCGCCAGCAGCTTGGTTCTTAAAGACGAGCAGTACTTC,CASSLVLKDEQYF,TRBV5-1,.,.,TRBJ2-7
TGTGCCAGCAGGGAGGCTTTGGATGGCTACACCTTC,CASREALDGYTF,TRBV2,.,.,TRBJ1-2
TGTGCCAGCAGAAGACAGGGGACTAATGAAAAACTGTTTTTT,CASRRQGTNEKLFF,TRBV6-5,TRBD1,.,TRBJ1-4
TGTGCCAGCTCACTATCCGGACAAGTGAACACTGAAGCTTTCTTT,CASSLSGQVNTEAFF,TRBV18,.,.,TRBJ1-1
TGTGCCAGCAGTGATCCAGGGGGCATTAACATCGAGCAGTACTTC,CASSDPGGINIEQYF,TRBV2,TRBD1,.,TRBJ2-7
TGCGCCAGCCCCCAAACCGGGGCCTTGGGGGAGCAGTACTTC,CASPQTGALGEQYF,TRBV10-1,.,.,TRBJ2-7
TGTGCCAGCAGCTTAGAGGCGGGCCAGCAGTTCTTC,CASSLEAGQQFF,TRBV7-2,.,.,TRBJ2-1
TGCAGCGTCGTAGAGGGACAGGGGTCTGAAAAACTGTTTTTT,CSVVEGQGSEKLFF,TRBV29-1,TRBD1,.,TRBJ1-4
TGTGCCAGCAGTGACAGTGCTTTCTTT,CASSDSAFF,TRBV2,.,.,TRBJ1-1
TGTGCCAGCAGCGGATGCAAGCTAGCGGTCCAAGAGACCCAGTACTTC,CASSGCKLAVQETQYF,TRBV21-1,.,.,TRBJ2-5
TGCGCCAGCAGCCTGCCCGGACTAGACTATGGCTACACCTTC,CASSLPGLDYGYTF,TRBV5-1,.,.,TRBJ1-2
TGTGCCAGCAGCCCCCACCAAAACAATGAGCAGTTCTTC,CASSPHQNNEQFF,TRBV7-2,.,.,TRBJ2-1
TGTGCCACCCAGGGACTAGCGGGATCTTACGAGCAGTACTTC,CATQGLAGSYEQYF,TRBV28,TRBD2,.,TRBJ2-7
TGTGCCAGCAGCTTAGATCGGGGGCAGCCCAACTATGGCTACACCTTC,CASSLDRGQPNYGYTF,TRBV7-8,.,.,TRBJ1-2
TGTGCCAGCAGCCAACTCCGGACAGGGGGGAGCACAGATACGCAGTATTTT,CASSQLRTGGSTDTQYF,TRBV4-2,TRBD1,.,TRBJ2-3
TGTGCCAGCCGAACCCGCGTGGGGGCAGGCACCGGGGAGCTGTTTTTT,CASRTRVGAGTGELFF,TRBV27,.,.,TRBJ2-2
TGTGCCAGCAGCCCGACAGGGAGCTCCTACAATGAGCAGTTCTTC,CASSPTGSSYNEQFF,TRBV6-5,TRBD1,.,TRBJ2-1
TGTGCCAGCAGCTTAGGGGCCAGGGGGAGCTCCGGGGAGCTGTTTTTT,CASSLGARGSSGELFF,TRBV7-2,TRBD1,once,TRBJ2-2
TGCAGCGTTGAAAGGGGGTTGAACACTGAAGCTTTCTTT,CSVERGLNTEAFF,TRBV29-1,.,once,TRBJ1-1
TGTGCCAGCAGCCCCGACGCGCTGGCCGGGGAGCTGTTTTTT,CASSPDALAGELFF,TRBV7-2,.,.,TRBJ2-2
TGTGCCAGCAGCTTAGGGTCCCCCTTCCACTCTGGAAACACCATATATTTT,CASSLGSPFHSGNTIYF,TRBV5-4,.,.,TRBJ1-3
TGTGCCAGCAGTGAAGGAAGGTCTATCTACACAGATACGCAGTATTTT,CASSEGRSIYTDTQYF,TRBV2,.,.,TRBJ2-3
TGTGCCAGCAGTGACTTTTATGAGCAGTTCTTC,CASSDFYEQFF,TRBV2,.,.,TRBJ2-1
TGCGCCAGCAGCTTAGGGAACTCCTACGAGCAGTACTTC,CASSLGNSYEQYF,TRBV5-1,.,.,TRBJ2-7
TGTGCCAGCAGACACAGGGACAGGGGGCGAGAGACCCAGTACTTC,CASRHRDRGRETQYF,TRBV7-2,TRBD1,.,TRBJ2-5
TGCGCCAGCAGCCTGCAGCAAGAAGAGACCCAGTACTTC,CASSLQQEETQYF,TRBV5-1,.,.,TRBJ2-5
TGTGCCAGCAGTTTAGGGGACCGAAACTATGGCTACACCTTC,CASSLGDRNYGYTF,TRBV28,.,.,TRBJ1-2
TGTGCCAGCAGCGTAGGGACTAGCTCGGAGACCCAGTACTTC,CASSVGTSSETQYF,TRBV9,TRBD2,.,TRBJ2-5
TGTGCCACCGCCGGGCTAGCGGGTGTAAAGAATGAGCAGTTCTTC,CATAGLAGVKNEQFF,TRBV27,TRBD2,.,TRBJ2-1
TGTGCCAGCAGTCAGGCTAGGTCAACTCCCCAGCATTTT,CASSQARSTPQHF,TRBV6-1,.,.,TRBJ1-5
TGTGCCAGTAGGCACACCGGGACAGGGTTCTACGAGCAGTACTTC,CASRHTGTGFYEQYF,TRBV19,TRBD1,.,TRBJ2-7
TGTGCCAGCTCACTCGGACTAGCGGGAGGGAATGAGCAGTTCTTC,CASSLGLAGGNEQFF,TRBV18,TRBD2,.,TRBJ2-1
TGTGCCAGCAGACGGGACTATGAAGGATATAGAGACGAGCAGTACTTC,CASRRDYEGYRDEQYF,TRBV28,TRBD2,.,TRBJ2-7
TGTGCCAGCGCCCCGGGACTAGCGGAAGAGAGGAGCTCCTACGAGCAGTACTTC,CASAPGLAEERSSYEQYF,TRBV5-8,TRBD2,.,TRBJ2-7
TGCAGCACCAGGAGGGGCGCCCGGGAGACCCAGTACTTC,CSTRRGARETQYF,TRBV29-1,.,.,TRBJ2-5
TGTGCCAGCAGCAGAGCCGGGAGAGGGTACAATGAGCAGTTCTTC,CASSRAGRGYNEQFF,TRBV11-3,.,.,TRBJ2-1
TGTGCCAGCAGCTTAGTTACTAGCAATGAGCAGTTCTTC,CASSLVTSNEQFF,TRBV11-3,.,.,TRBJ2-1
TGCGCCAGCAGTTGGGGTGGGGGAAGGGTCACTGAAGCTTTCTTT,CASSWGGGRVTEAFF,TRBV10-2,.,once,TRBJ1-1
TGTGCCAGCAGCTTATTAGACAGCCGGAACACTGAAGCTTTCTTT,CASSLLDSRNTEAFF,TRBV11-2,.,.,TRBJ1-1
TGTGCCAGCAGCGTCGGGACAGGGATGAAACTGTTTTTT,CASSVGTGMKLFF,TRBV7-6,TRBD1,.,TRBJ1-4
TGTGCCAGCAGAGCGGGACAGGGTAGGAGGACTGAAGCTTTCTTT,CASRAGQGRRTEAFF,TRBV27,TRBD1,.,TRBJ1-1
TGTGCCAGCAGCCAGACCCAGGCTGTCTCTGGAAACACCATATATTTT,CASSQTQAVSGNTIYF,TRBV9,.,.,TRBJ1-3
TGCGCCAGCAGCCCACTTCCAGGGTACAACTATGGCTACACCTTC,CASSPLPGYNYGYTF,TRBV5-1,.,once,TRBJ1-2
TGTGCCAGCAGCTTATCGTTTGCCGAGAGGGAAAAACTGTTTTTT,CASSLSFAEREKLFF,TRBV11-2,.,.,TRBJ1-4
TGCAGCGTTGAAAATAGGGTGGGTCGGGGGACTGAAGCTTTCTTT,CSVENRVGRGTEAFF,TRBV29-1,.,.,TRBJ1-1
TGTGCCAGCAGGATACCCCCCGATGAGCAGTTCTTC,CASRIPPDEQFF,TRBV5-4,.,.,TRBJ2-1
TGTGCCAGCAGCCGGACTACCGCTAGCGGAGGGGTCAACTCCTACAATGAGCAGTTCTTC,CASSRTTASGGVNSYNEQFF,TRBV7-6,TRBD2,.,TRBJ2-1
TGTGCCAGCTCACAAGGACCCTCTTATGGCTACACCTTC,CASSQGPSYGYTF,TRBV18,.,.,TRBJ1-2